This paragraph covers one T cell receptor (beta chain) sequence. Its binding antigen is unknown. Base quality data are lacking; no much larger clone is found one base away. Patients with a history of autoimmune disease or receiving systemic immunosuppression were excluded from the trial. Peripheral blood for TCR sequencing was drawn from every dose cohort at baseline, at cycle 4 day 1 and at cycle 7 day 1. The samples were taken from a phase I, first-in-human, multicenter, open-label dose-escalation trial of ivuxolimab. The trial enrolled adults with locally advanced or metastatic head and neck squamous cell, hepatocellular, melanoma or renal cell carcinoma. Before TCR sequencing, CD4+ T cells and CD8+ T cells were sorted from peripheral blood as separate populations. This specimen comes from a study of OX40 agonist ivuxolimab in advanced cancers. Looking at the study overall: Ivuxolimab was an agonistic, fully human IgG2 monoclonal antibody directed against OX40 (CD134), a costimulatory receptor. Intravenous ivuxolimab was administered to patients every 2 weeks at six dose levels: 0.01, 0.1, 0.3, 1.5, 3 and 10 mg/kg. Of the roughly 50 dose-escalation patients, hepatocellular carcinoma was present in some 19, melanoma in about 15, renal cell carcinoma in 9 and head and neck cancer in 9. In the dose-escalation cohort, 75% to 85% of patients were male, and the mean age was roughly 60 years with a range of about 20 to 90. Patients were allowed to have had prior anti-PD-1, anti-PD-L1 or anti-CTLA-4 therapy, and approximately 41% of the dose-escalation patients had previously received checkpoint inhibitors. Partial responses occurred in three dose-escalation patients: two with cutaneous melanoma and one with hepatocellular carcinoma. The purpose of peripheral TCRbeta sequencing was to test whether ivuxolimab changed TCR sequence diversity and led to clonal T-cell expansion. The monotherapy dose-escalation portion (N ≈ 52 patients) of the phase I ivuxolimab trial is reported in the paper.

The investigation overall reported the following: In the 0.1-3.0 mg/kg groups, partial responders had among the lowest normalized peripheral clonal expansion, particularly in CD8+ T cells. At doses of 0.1 to 3.0 mg/kg, clonal expansion of both CD4+ and CD8+ T cells in blood was seen between baseline and week 6. Antigen specificity was not determined for the clonally expanded peripheral T cells. After ivuxolimab, expanded clones were on average more numerous among CD8+ T cells than among CD4+ T cells. Low levels of normalized T-cell clonal expansion were also shown by some nonresponding patients.

For sequencing of the TCRbeta CDR3 region, genomic DNA was extracted from the sorted cells. The immunoSEQ Assay was used for sequencing of TCRbeta CDR3 regions. The table was pulled from immuneACCESS by TCRdb, which kept in-frame rearrangements only. Such tables lose some clones; where checked, under half of the loss comes from unresolved V genes, and the rest has no known cause. This sample holds tens of thousands of clones; about 92% were observed only once. More than 0.5% of the sample is taken by the ten largest. Based on the germline V gene (reference sequence), the CDR1 and CDR2 sequences are MNHEY and SMNVEV. Between the V and J ends, shortened by 3 bases and 1 base respectively, the junction contains 10 bases. From the cysteine through the phenylalanine, the CDR3 covers 15 amino acids. CDR3 DNA only is kept here, 45 bases in frame from base 1.

This clonotype originated in an adult with an advanced solid tumor such as melanoma, head and neck, liver or kidney cancer. The chain couples TRBV27 to TRBJ1-5, with the identity of the D gene unclear. This sample comprised CD4+ or CD8+ T cells sorted from blood, obtained in a trial of the OX40 agonist ivuxolimab. The DNA sequence is given as TGTGCCAGCAGTTTTTCGGGGTCGAGCAATCAGCCCCAGCATTTT. It translates to CASSFSGSSNQPQHF.